The source of this TCR beta chain is a study of shared clonotypes between healthy human individuals. Repertoires were generated with immunoSEQ multiplex PCR, while TCRdb's copy carries only in-frame clones and drops some. Counted here are 2 million to 2.5 million clones, 93% occurring once; the ten biggest clones make up approximately 0.36%. The germline gives CDR1 MDHEN, CDR2 SYDVKM. CDR3 length: 15 residues. V lost 4 bases and J lost 0, with 13 bases in between. The receptor's source is a man aged 18 to 29 in good health. Some clones in this sample may be carry-over from other donors' samples. Sequenced sample: naive CD4+ T cells from PBMCs. Sample subset: CD45RA+ positively selected. The chain recombines TRBV28 with TRBJ2-7; a possible D gene is TRBD1 (6 bases). CDR3 coding DNA: TGTGCCAGCAGTTACAGGGCCCCGCTCTCCTACGAGCAGTACTTC. This encodes CASSYRAPLSYEQYF. Combining the CDR3 with reference TRBV28 and TRBJ2-7 gives the whole variable domain DVKVTQSSRYLVKRTGEKVFLECVQDMDHENMFWYRQDPGLGLRLIYFSYDVKMKEKGDIPEGYSVSREKKERFSLILESASTNQTSMYLCASSYRAPLSYEQYFGPGTRLTVT.